The clone carrying this T cell receptor beta chain has ten or more counts. As yet, its antigen is unknown. It was genomic DNA that served as the template for profiling TCR beta VDJ and CDR3. Each CDR3 protein is one row after TCRdb ran MiXCR on the reads. The repertoire holds some 140,000 distinct CDR3 sequences, with approximately 41% as singletons. This record belongs to a study of CD8+CD57+ T cells in acquired aplastic anemia. About the study: Recorded DNA amounts for sorted CD4+ and CD8+ cells had an average of around 3.4 ug. General study points: Patients and controls were found to share roughly 31 CD8+ CDR3 sequences. Patients versus controls showed no significant CD8+ Simpson's diversity difference.

The germline V gene encodes CDR1 SGHDN and CDR2 FVKESK. Trimming removed 0 bases at V and 10 bases at J, with 18 bases between. CDR3 length: 15 residues. The source material was sorted CD4+, CD8+, or CD8+CD57+ T cells (not recorded which) from PBMCs. The TCR comes from a human donor in good health, serving as a control. The chain combines TRBV14 with TRBJ1-1, with D maybe TRBD1 (5 bases). CDR3 sequence (DNA): TGTGCCAGCAGCCAAGATGGGGGGGGAAGACTGTCAGCTTTCTTT. This encodes CASSQDGGGRLSAFF.